These T cell receptor beta chains were read from a single sample in a study of cytomegalovirus exposure and HLA in healthy donors. The data were produced by immunoSEQ multiplex PCR, yet TCRdb's version contains in-frame clones alone and is incomplete. The table has roughly 51,000 clones, around 81% seen once. Sequenced material: PBMCs. All receptors derive from a boy younger than 18 in good health and CMV-seropositive. CDR3s include the opening cysteine and the closing phenylalanine or tryptophan. D genes are given only for firm matches. The listing skips clone size in some rows; elsewhere it reads once, few, many or a size class.

>TRBV5-8|TRBJ2-5|-|TRBD2
TGTGCCAGCGGGGGAACTAGCGGAAGATTTTGGTACTTC
CASGGTSGRFWYF
>TRBV7-9|TRBJ2-1|few|-
TGTGCCAGCAGCTTAGTCCACGGGGCCTACAATGAGCAGTTCTTC
CASSLVHGAYNEQFF
>TRBV7-3|TRBJ2-2|-|TRBD2
TGTGCCAGCAGCCGCGGGGGGGACGCCGGGGAGCTGTTTTTT
CASSRGGDAGELFF
>TRBV11-2|TRBJ2-7|-|-
TGTGCCAGCAGCTTCCCCGCAGGGGCCTACGAGCAGTACTTC
CASSFPAGAYEQYF
>TRBV7-8|TRBJ2-1|-|TRBD1
TGTGCCAGCAGATTGACAGGGGGCCCGACAATTGAGCAGTTCTTC
CASRLTGGPTIEQFF
>TRBV4-1|TRBJ1-1|-|-
TGCGCCAGCAGCCGGGCTCCCCTCCGAAACACTGAAGCTTTCTTT
CASSRAPLRNTEAFF
>TRBV4-1|TRBJ1-1|-|-
TGCGCCAGCAGCCAAGTCCCCGAGAAATTGGACACTGAAGCTTTCTTT
CASSQVPEKLDTEAFF
>TRBV7-9|TRBJ1-1|once|-
TGTGCCAGCAGCCGAGGTCCGGTGGGGAACACTGAAGCTTTCTTT
CASSRGPVGNTEAFF
>TRBV2|TRBJ1-1|-|-
TGTGCCAGCAGACAGACAGCGAACACTGAAGCTTTCTTT
CASRQTANTEAFF
>TRBV4-1|TRBJ2-2|few|-
TGCGCCAGCAGCCTAACAGGGTCGAGTGGGGAGCTGTTTTTT
CASSLTGSSGELFF
>TRBV7-2|TRBJ1-3|-|TRBD1
TGTGCCAGCAGCCCACAGGGGGCAGGAAACACCATATATTTT
CASSPQGAGNTIYF
>TRBV6-1|TRBJ2-2|-|-
TGTGCCGTCAAAACTCCGGGCACCGGGGAGCTGTTTTTT
CAVKTPGTGELFF
>TRBV5-1|TRBJ1-2|-|TRBD1
TGCGCCAGCAGCTTGGGACAGGGGGCGCGTGGCTACACCTTC
CASSLGQGARGYTF
>TRBV7-9|TRBJ2-5|-|-
TGTGCCAGCAGCTTAGCAGGGGTGGAGGAGACCCAGTACTTC
CASSLAGVEETQYF
>TRBV7-2|TRBJ1-5|-|TRBD1
TGTGCCAGCAGCCCAAGGGACAGGGGCGCTCAGCCCCAGCATTTT
CASSPRDRGAQPQHF
>TRBV7-3|TRBJ2-1|-|TRBD2
TGTGCCAGCAGCCCCAGCGGGGGGTCCTACAATGAGCAGTTCTTC
CASSPSGGSYNEQFF
>TRBV12-5|TRBJ2-2|-|-
TGTGCTAGTGGTCCGTGGACTACCGGGGAAGGGGAGCTGTTTTTT
CASGPWTTGEGELFF
>TRBV7-9|TRBJ1-2|-|-
TGTGCCAGCAGCCAGACTGATAACTATGGCTACACCTTC
CASSQTDNYGYTF
>TRBV7-2|TRBJ1-2|-|TRBD1
TGTGCCAGCAGTTTCGGACAGGGGGATGGCTACACCTTC
CASSFGQGDGYTF
>TRBV5-5|TRBJ1-5|-|-
TGTGCCAGCAGCCTAGGAAGCCCTCGGCAGCCCCAGCATTTT
CASSLGSPRQPQHF
>TRBV6-5|TRBJ1-6|once|-
TGTGCCAGCAGTTACACAGGATTATTCCTTTCACCCCTCCACTTT
CASSYTGLFLSPLHF
>TRBV9|TRBJ2-7|-|-
TGTGCCAGCGCTTTAGGGGGGGGGAGAACCTACGAGCAGTACTTC
CASALGGGRTYEQYF
>TRBV5-6|TRBJ1-6|-|TRBD1
TGTGCCAGCAGCTCGAGGGACAGGGGGCTAAGGTCACCCCTCCACTTT
CASSSRDRGLRSPLHF
>TRBV7-9|TRBJ2-1|-|TRBD2
TGTGCCAGCAGCAGCCTAGCGGGGGGTTACACGTACAATGAGCAGTTCTTC
CASSSLAGGYTYNEQFF
>TRBV27|TRBJ1-6|-|-
TGTGCCAGTCGGGAGGACATTAATTCACCCCTCCACTTT
CASREDINSPLHF
>TRBV7-8|TRBJ1-6|-|TRBD1
TGTGCCAGCAGCCCCGCTCCCAGGGGGTCCAGGGAACAAGGGGCCCTCCACTTT
CASSPAPRGSREQGALHF
>TRBV2|TRBJ2-1|once|-
TGTGCCAGCATAGGGGCGGAGCAGTTCTTC
CASIGAEQFF
>TRBV4-1|TRBJ2-7|-|-
TGCGCCAGCAGCCAAGAAGCGGGTTCGTGGGGCGAGCAGTACTTC
CASSQEAGSWGEQYF
>TRBV5-6|TRBJ2-3|-|TRBD2
TGTGCCAGCAGCTCTGCCGGGACTAGCAGGACAGATACGCAGTATTTT
CASSSAGTSRTDTQYF
>TRBV11-2|TRBJ2-7|few|-
TGTGCCAGCAGCTCCCTGTCCTACGAGCAGTACTTC
CASSSLSYEQYF
>TRBV5-6|TRBJ2-5|-|-
TGTGCCAGCAGCTTGGACAGGGAGACCCAGTACTTC
CASSLDRETQYF
>TRBV5-6|TRBJ1-5|-|-
TGTGCCAGCAGCGAGGGAGGACTTGGTCAGCCCCAGCATTTT
CASSEGGLGQPQHF
>TRBV4-1|TRBJ2-7|-|TRBD1
TGCGCCAGCAGCCAAGAGGGAGTGGGGGACAGGGTCCTGGAGCAGTACTTC
CASSQEGVGDRVLEQYF
>TRBV29-1|TRBJ2-2|-|-
TGCAGCGTTGAAGACCCCTGGGACACTTCCACCGGGGAGCTGTTTTTT
CSVEDPWDTSTGELFF
>TRBV7-2|TRBJ2-7|-|-
TGTGCCAGCAGCTTAGGGCTAGTGCGGGACGAGCAGTACTTC
CASSLGLVRDEQYF
>TRBV25-1|TRBJ2-3|-|-
TGTGCCAGCAGTGGGCAGGGCACAGATACGCAGTATTTT
CASSGQGTDTQYF
>TRBV11-3|TRBJ2-5|-|-
TGTGCCAGCAGCTTAGGGGGAGGGACCCAGTACTTC
CASSLGGGTQYF
>TRBV4-2|TRBJ1-1|-|-
TGTGCCAGCAGCCAGACACAGGGAGTAGGGGAAGCTTTCTTT
CASSQTQGVGEAFF
>TRBV4-2|TRBJ2-2|-|-
TGTGCCAGCAGCCAAGATACGGAGGGTAGAAGGCTGTTTTTT
CASSQDTEGRRLFF
>TRBV7-9|TRBJ2-5|-|TRBD2
TGTGCCAGCAGCTCCCCGGGAGGGTGGCAAGAGACCCAGTACTTC
CASSSPGGWQETQYF
>TRBV5-1|TRBJ1-2|-|-
TGCGCCAGCGTTGGAAAAACGGGTGGCTACACCTTC
CASVGKTGGYTF
>TRBV5-4|TRBJ2-2|-|-
TGTGCCACCTCCCCCGAGGGGGAGAGGGGCACCGGGGAGCTGTTTTTT
CATSPEGERGTGELFF
>TRBV12-5|TRBJ2-5|-|TRBD1
TGTGCTAGTGGCCTCACCAGGGACAGGGGGTTTACAGAGACCCAGTACTTC
CASGLTRDRGFTETQYF
>TRBV18|TRBJ2-7|once|TRBD1
TGTGCCAGCTCACCGGTCCCTGGGACAGGGAGCGAGCAGTACTTC
CASSPVPGTGSEQYF
>TRBV5-4|TRBJ2-1|-|TRBD2
TGTGCCAGCAGCTTGGCAGGGACTAGCACTGCCAATGAGCAGTTCTTC
CASSLAGTSTANEQFF
>TRBV5-1|TRBJ2-1|-|TRBD2
TGCGCCAGCAGCTTGTGGAGCGGGGGGGGATTCTACAATGAGCAGTTCTTC
CASSLWSGGGFYNEQFF
>TRBV6-1|TRBJ1-5|-|TRBD1
TGTGCCAGCAGTGTACTTTGGACAGGGGGCGCGGGAGTCAGCAATCAGCCCCAGCATTTT
CASSVLWTGGAGVSNQPQHF
>TRBV2|TRBJ1-5|-|-
TGTGCCAGCGGGGGCAGAGGCTCGGAACAGCCCCAGCATTTT
CASGGRGSEQPQHF
>TRBV2|TRBJ2-7|-|-
TGTGCCACGGTCCAGGTAATGGATCTCGGCGAGCAGTACTTC
CATVQVMDLGEQYF
>TRBV5-5|TRBJ1-5|-|TRBD1
TGTGCCAGTATTGGACAGGGCGGAAGCAATCAGCCCCAGCATTTT
CASIGQGGSNQPQHF
>TRBV19|TRBJ1-5|-|TRBD1
TGTGCCAGTAGTACCGGACAGGGGGAACAGCCCCAGCATTTT
CASSTGQGEQPQHF
>TRBV6-5|TRBJ2-7|-|-
TGTGCCAGCAGTTACAGGGGGACGCAGTACTTC
CASSYRGTQYF
>TRBV11-3|TRBJ2-5|-|-
TGTGCCAGCAGCCGTGGGGGCGAAGCCCAGTACTTC
CASSRGGEAQYF
>TRBV2|TRBJ1-1|few|-
TGTGCCAGCATCACAGGAACAATGAACACTGAAGCTTTCTTT
CASITGTMNTEAFF
>TRBV18|TRBJ1-1|few|TRBD1
TGTGCCAGCTCACCGCCTGGGACAGAGAACACTGAAGCTTTCTTT
CASSPPGTENTEAFF
>TRBV6-5|TRBJ1-6|-|TRBD1
TGTGCTACAGGGGATTATAATTCACCCCTCCACTTT
CATGDYNSPLHF